The 9 T cell receptor beta chains given below trace back to one sample, sequenced in a study of T cell changes during pregnancy in multiple sclerosis. Data came from immunoSEQ multiplex PCR; TCRdb stores just in-frame clones and leaves some out. Among approximately 20,000 clones listed, over 85% were seen once. This sample comprised CD8+ T cells from peripheral blood mononuclear cells, obtained in the second trimester of pregnancy. These receptors all come from a female donor in good health, enrolled as a control in a pregnancy study.

The V call is TRBV6-4, the J call TRBJ1-3; TRBD1 matches 8 bases. The CDR3 sequence is 20 residues long. Per the germline V gene, CDR1 is MRHNA and CDR2 is SNTAGT. Trimming at V came to 7 bases and at J to 3 bases, leaving 23 bases not matched to a gene. The CDR3: CASKIHGAELGQGGGNTIYF. The CDR3 nucleotides are TGTGCCAGCAAAATTCATGGGGCAGAACTCGGACAGGGAGGTGGAAACACCATATATTTT.

This chain connects TRBV7-9 to TRBJ1-2; D call uncertain. The length of the CDR3 is 16 residues. V shed 5 bases and J shed 4 bases, with 20 bases lying between them. In germline, CDR1 is SEHNR, CDR2 FQNEAQ (reference sequence). CDR3 sequence reads: CASSPRPGEDVYGYTF. CDR3 sequence (DNA): TGTGCCAGCAGCCCCAGACCGGGAGAAGATGTCTATGGCTACACCTTC.

The rearrangement uses TRBV27 and TRBJ1-1; 7 bases are a match to TRBD1. V lost 5 bases to trimming and J lost 4 bases; unmatched junction nucleotides: 10. The CDR3 totals 15 residues. Germline loops: CDR1 MNHEY, CDR2 SMNVEV (reference sequence). CDR3 protein: CASSPGTAGGTEAFF. The CDR3, as DNA: TGTGCCAGCAGTCCGGGGACAGCGGGGGGCACTGAAGCTTTCTTT.

The rearrangement uses TRBV6-1 and TRBJ2-5, with 9 bases identical to TRBD1. Looked up from germline, CDR1 is MNHNS and CDR2 is SASEGT. The CDR3 sequence is 15 residues long. J was trimmed by 4 bases and V by 2 bases; bases with no gene match: 5. The CDR3 DNA reads TGTGCCAGCAGTGAACACACAGGGGGCGCAGAGACCCAGTACTTC. This gives the protein CASSEHTGGAETQYF.

The chain is built from TRBV19 and TRBJ1-1; D remains unclear. This CDR3 has 13 amino acids. Per germline, CDR1 LNHDA and CDR2 SQIVND (reference sequence). Trimming shortened V by 5 bases and J by 0 bases, and 7 bases separated the two germline ends. The CDR3 is CASSLTLNTEAFF. Written as DNA, the CDR3 is TGTGCCAGTAGTCTTACTTTGAACACTGAAGCTTTCTTT. Variable domain in full (rest from reference TRBV19 and TRBJ1-1): DGGITQSPKYLFRKEGQNVTLSCEQNLNHDAMYWYRQDPGQGLRLIYYSQIVNDFQKGDIAEGYSVSREKKESFPLTVTSAQKNPTAFYLCASSLTLNTEAFFGQGTRLTVV.

This chain joins TRBV7-9 and TRBJ1-1; D not resolved. Germline assignment: CDR1 SEHNR and CDR2 FQNEAQ (reference sequence). V was pared by 4 bases and J by 0 bases, with 6 bases between. This CDR3 comprises 13 residues. This CDR3 is CASSSTLNTEAFF. The DNA of the CDR3 is TGTGCCAGCAGCTCGACTCTGAACACTGAAGCTTTCTTT.

This chain uses TRBV11-2 with TRBJ2-7; 8 bases map to TRBD2. The CDR3 has 15 residues. The V and J ends lost 2 bases and 4 bases, in that order; junction bases with no gene match: 7. Germline loops: CDR1 SGHAT, CDR2 FQNNGV. The CDR3 bases are TGTGCCAGCAGCTTATACGGCGGGGGGTCATACGAGCAGTACTTC. Amino acid sequence: CASSLYGGGSYEQYF.

The chain joins TRBV29-1 to TRBJ1-2, with 8 bases matching TRBD1. The germline V gene has CDR1 SQVTM and CDR2 ANQGSEA. The CDR3 extends over 17 amino acids. Trimming took 1 base from V and 3 from J; bases not matched to a gene: 13. CDR3 residues: CSVEGPHPLTGDYGYTF. The CDR3 nucleotides are TGCAGCGTTGAAGGCCCCCACCCCCTGACAGGGGACTATGGCTACACCTTC.

The chain carries TRBV13 and TRBJ2-7; D is perhaps TRBD1 (5 bases). The CDR3 runs 14 residues. Trimming cost V 5 bases and J 2 bases, with 13 bases left between them. Germline CDR1 reads PRHDT; CDR2 reads FYEKMQ (reference sequence). This CDR3 reads CASSPTGEPYEQYF. CDR3 nucleotides: TGTGCCAGCAGCCCCACAGGAGAACCCTACGAGCAGTACTTC.